The rows below give T cell receptor beta chains drawn from one sample of a study of blood T cells in healthy people across ages. Each CDR3 protein gets one entry after TCRdb re-called the 5' RACE reads with MiXCR. The sample yields about 1.4 million distinct CDR3 sequences, approximately 60% seen once. Sequenced: blood. Source of these receptors: a man between 18 and 29 years old in good health. Each CDR3 is given without its conserved first and last residue. Each record gives: D gene, J gene, V gene, CDR3 length, CDR3 protein. The D gene is left open where the match is weak.

TRBD2,TRBJ2-1,TRBV7-8,16,ASSFVRTSGSSYSEQF
.,TRBJ2-3,TRBV7-2,14,ASSLSWVTSTDTQY
TRBD2,TRBJ2-7,TRBV9,13,ASSAVAGPGGEQY
.,TRBJ1-6,TRBV11-2,13,ASSEQLWYNSPLH
.,TRBJ2-1,TRBV25-1,13,ASRGVANEGYEQF
.,TRBJ2-1,TRBV18,11,ASSLPGQNEQF
TRBD2,TRBJ2-3,TRBV29-1,13,SVVGGRAPRDTQY
.,TRBJ1-4,TRBV4-2,11,ASSEAPVEKLF
.,TRBJ1-1,TRBV6-2/TRBV6-3,13,ASSYVVGVGSEAF
.,.,TRBV28,11,ASSLTALYEQY
.,TRBJ2-3,TRBV29-1,10,SVVGHTDTQY
.,TRBJ2-7,TRBV25-1,9,AAGGFYEQY
.,TRBJ1-6,TRBV4-1,12,ASSTDPGFSPLH
.,TRBJ2-7,TRBV29-1,11,SVTGIASYEQY
.,TRBJ1-5,TRBV20-1,11,SARGSQGQPQH
.,TRBJ2-7,TRBV28,13,ASSLPPPSPYEQY
TRBD2,TRBJ2-1,TRBV29-1,11,SPRLAGNNEQF
.,TRBJ1-2,TRBV10-3,12,AISETATNYGYT
TRBD2,TRBJ2-5,TRBV27,12,ASWTSGAEETQY
TRBD1,TRBJ1-6,TRBV5-1,14,ASSRERTGGDSPLH
.,TRBJ2-1,TRBV20-1,11,SAPLPAYNEQF
.,TRBJ1-5,TRBV4-2,14,ASSQGEGEGYQPQH
TRBD1,TRBJ2-3,TRBV6-6,15,ASSTADRANFADTQY
.,TRBJ1-1,TRBV7-9,12,ASSERRGNTEAF
.,TRBJ2-6,TRBV4-1,17,ASSPHQVQGASGANVLT
.,TRBJ2-3,TRBV7-2,12,ASSPRSNDVAQY
TRBD1,TRBJ2-4,TRBV18,13,ANSLLTGTKNIQY
.,TRBJ2-1,TRBV7-2,12,ASSPGKSYNEQF
.,TRBJ2-1,TRBV3-1,14,ASSEEVSSSVYEQF
.,TRBJ2-3,TRBV4-2,17,ASSQGARVSGSLTDTQY
.,TRBJ2-7,TRBV20-1,10,SAVPDGYEQY
.,.,TRBV7-9,12,ASSQSSFGDEQY
TRBD2,TRBJ2-1,TRBV10-3,12,AVQTSGENNEQF
.,TRBJ2-7,TRBV20-1,12,SARWGINRYEQY
.,TRBJ1-5,TRBV27,11,ASSFWGDQPQH
.,TRBJ2-1,TRBV2,13,ASSEYREHRNEQF
.,TRBJ2-3,TRBV5-1,12,ASSLMGVYDTQY
TRBD1,TRBJ2-2,TRBV6-2/TRBV6-3,10,AGQGGTGELF
.,TRBJ1-6,TRBV7-9,11,ASIGGRNSPLH
.,TRBJ2-1,TRBV20-1,12,SVRRLGYSREQF